Shown below are 2 T cell receptor beta chains from a single sample sequenced in a study of shared clonotypes between healthy human individuals. Profiling relied on immunoSEQ multiplex PCR, and the TCRdb table lists in-frame clones only, not all of them. This sample carries fewer than 1.6 million clones, around 98.5% of them seen once, and the ten largest clones take under 0.45%. Specimen: naive CD4+ T cells sorted from blood. Subset described: CD45RA+ positively selected. These TCRs come from a man aged 30-40 years in good health.

A note on this clone: Distinct nucleotide sequences in the sample also encode this CDR3. The genes are TRBV7-7 and TRBJ2-5; 10 bases map to TRBD1. This CDR3 is 14 amino acids long. V gave up 5 bases and J gave up 5 bases; unmatched junction bases: 5. CDR1 and CDR2 from the germline V gene are SSHAT and FNYEAQ (reference sequence). CDR3 protein: CASSPTGGGETQYF. For the CDR3, the DNA is TGTGCCAGCAGCCCGACAGGGGGCGGCGAGACCCAGTACTTC.

This sequence joins TRBV5-5 and TRBJ2-7; 9 nucleotides line up with TRBD1. Germline lookup yields CDR1 SGHKS and CDR2 YYEKEE (reference sequence). The CDR3 runs to 14 residues. V lost 4 bases, J lost 3 bases, and 5 bases stayed unmatched. For the CDR3, the DNA is TGTGCCAGCAGCGGGTGGGGACAGGGCTACGAGCAGTACTTC. Translated: CASSGWGQGYEQYF.